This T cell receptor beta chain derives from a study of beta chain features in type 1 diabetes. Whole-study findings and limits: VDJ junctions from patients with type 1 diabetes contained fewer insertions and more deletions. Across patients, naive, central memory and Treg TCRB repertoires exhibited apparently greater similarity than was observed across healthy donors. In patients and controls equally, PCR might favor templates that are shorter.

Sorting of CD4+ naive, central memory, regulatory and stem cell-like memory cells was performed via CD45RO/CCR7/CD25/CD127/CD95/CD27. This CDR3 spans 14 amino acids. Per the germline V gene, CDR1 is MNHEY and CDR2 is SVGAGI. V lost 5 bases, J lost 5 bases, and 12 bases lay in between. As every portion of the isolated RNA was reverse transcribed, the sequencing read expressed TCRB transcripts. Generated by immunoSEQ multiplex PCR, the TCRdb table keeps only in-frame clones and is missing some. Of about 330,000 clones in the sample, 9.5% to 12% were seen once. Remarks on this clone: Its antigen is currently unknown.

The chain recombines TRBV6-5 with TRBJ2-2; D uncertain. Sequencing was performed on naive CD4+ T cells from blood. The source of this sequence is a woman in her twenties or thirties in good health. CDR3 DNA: TGTGCCAGCAGTAGCAGCGTTGGAACCGGGGAGCTGTTTTTT. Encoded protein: CASSSSVGTGELFF.